Listed below are T cell receptor beta chains from one sample, sequenced in a study of cytomegalovirus exposure and HLA in healthy donors. The assay was immunoSEQ multiplex PCR, and TCRdb's table has in-frame clones only and misses some. This table has around 140,000 clones, roughly 9.6% appearing once. The material sequenced was PBMCs. These receptors were collected from a woman aged 40 to 50 in good health and CMV-seropositive. CDR3s include the opening cysteine and the closing phenylalanine or tryptophan. The order of the fields is D gene, J gene, V gene, clone size, CDR3 protein, CDR3 DNA. A D gene is named only where the DNA matches it firmly. Not all rows give a size; the values are once, few, many and, for expanded clones, a class.

>NA|TRBJ1-1|TRBV11-2|NA
CASSFARGYTEAFF
TGTGCCAGCAGCTTTGCCAGGGGATACACTGAAGCTTTCTTT
>TRBD1|TRBJ2-7|TRBV5-1|few
CASSLGQGGYEQYF
TGCGCCAGCAGCTTGGGACAGGGGGGCTACGAGCAGTACTTC
>NA|TRBJ2-7|TRBV6-1|NA
CASRGRARVYEQYF
TGTGCCAGCAGGGGGAGAGCTAGAGTTTACGAGCAGTACTTC
>NA|TRBJ2-3|TRBV5-1|few
CASSLSGRGTDTQYF
TGCGCCAGCAGCTTGTCTGGTCGGGGAACAGATACGCAGTATTTT
>TRBD2|TRBJ2-5|TRBV2|few
CASSLPSGGSQETQYF
TGTGCCAGCAGCCTACCTAGCGGGGGCTCACAAGAGACCCAGTACTTC
>TRBD1|TRBJ1-2|TRBV5-1|NA
CASSLATGGDYGYTF
TGCGCCAGCAGCTTGGCGACAGGGGGCGACTATGGCTACACCTTC
>NA|TRBJ2-3|TRBV4-3|few
CASSQELLTSDTQYF
TGCGCCAGCAGCCAAGAGCTCCTTACATCAGATACGCAGTATTTT
>NA|TRBJ2-1|TRBV5-1|few
CASSLELSYNEQFF
TGCGCCAGCAGCTTGGAACTCTCCTACAATGAGCAGTTCTTC
>TRBD2|TRBJ2-1|TRBV6-1|few
CASSGWGGYNEQFF
TGTGCCAGCAGTGGGTGGGGGGGTTACAATGAGCAGTTCTTC
>TRBD1|TRBJ2-4|TRBV10-2|NA
CASSDSGQGNIQYF
TGCGCCAGCAGTGATTCGGGACAGGGGAACATTCAGTACTTC
>NA|TRBJ1-1|TRBV5-6|NA
CASSFPKGRNTEAFF
TGTGCCAGCAGCTTTCCGAAAGGGAGAAACACTGAAGCTTTCTTT
>NA|TRBJ2-2|TRBV5-1|NA
CASSYGRAGIGELFF
TGCGCCAGCAGCTACGGCAGGGCTGGGATAGGGGAGCTGTTTTTT
>NA|TRBJ2-1|TRBV2|NA
CASREGFLNEQFF
TGTGCCAGCAGGGAGGGATTTCTTAATGAGCAGTTCTTC
>TRBD2|TRBJ2-3|TRBV5-1|few
CASSPGTSGHTQYF
TGCGCCAGCAGCCCGGGGACTAGCGGCCATACGCAGTATTTT
>TRBD2|TRBJ2-5|TRBV5-5|NA
CASILALQETQYF
TGTGCCAGCATACTAGCGCTTCAAGAGACCCAGTACTTC
>TRBD2|TRBJ2-3|TRBV5-1|few
CASSLRAGGSTDTQYF
TGCGCCAGCAGCTTGAGGGCGGGGGGGAGCACAGATACGCAGTATTTT
>TRBD2|TRBJ2-1|TRBV6-1|few
CASTAWLAGLYEQFF
TGTGCCAGCACCGCATGGCTAGCGGGGTTGTATGAGCAGTTCTTC
>NA|TRBJ2-7|TRBV5-1|NA
CASSSAGYEQYF
TGCGCCAGCAGTTCGGCGGGCTACGAGCAGTACTTC
>NA|TRBJ2-2|TRBV6-1|NA
CASTGSNTGELFF
TGTGCCAGCACAGGGTCGAACACCGGGGAGCTGTTTTTT
>TRBD1|TRBJ1-1|TRBV18|NA
CTSSRQGEGTEAFF
TGTACCAGCTCAAGACAGGGGGAGGGCACTGAAGCTTTCTTT
>TRBD2|TRBJ2-4|TRBV18|NA
CASSPRGEGKNIQYF
TGTGCCAGCTCACCACGAGGGGAGGGCAAAAACATTCAGTACTTC
>TRBD1|TRBJ1-2|TRBV5-4|few
CASSSRGQGLNNYGYTF
TGTGCCAGCAGCTCGCGGGGACAGGGGCTTAATAACTATGGCTACACCTTC
>TRBD1|TRBJ2-5|TRBV7-6|NA
CASSPNRGQETQYF
TGTGCCAGCAGCCCAAACAGGGGGCAAGAGACCCAGTACTTC
>NA|TRBJ2-7|TRBV7-9|NA
CASRQEGASSYEQYF
TGTGCCAGCCGACAGGAGGGGGCCTCCTCCTACGAGCAGTACTTC
>NA|TRBJ1-1|TRBV6-6|NA
CASSSSRGGTEAFF
TGTGCCAGCAGTTCCAGCAGGGGAGGGACTGAAGCTTTCTTT
>TRBD2|TRBJ2-3|TRBV5-1|few
CASRLAGDPTDTQYF
TGCGCCAGCAGACTAGCGGGGGACCCCACAGATACGCAGTATTTT
>TRBD2|TRBJ2-3|TRBV7-9|NA
CASSLALAGITDTQYF
TGTGCCAGCAGCTTAGCGCTAGCGGGGATCACAGATACGCAGTATTTT
>TRBD1|TRBJ2-2|TRBV4-2|few
CASSQPTGVNTGELFF
TGTGCCAGCAGCCAACCTACAGGGGTTAACACCGGGGAGCTGTTTTTT
>NA|TRBJ2-3|TRBV20-1|NA
CSGTAGNTQYF
TGCAGTGGGACAGCTGGGAATACGCAGTATTTT
>NA|TRBJ1-4|TRBV5-5|few
CASSWEGSTNEKLFF
TGTGCCAGCAGCTGGGAGGGTTCAACTAATGAAAAACTGTTTTTT
>NA|TRBJ1-2|TRBV6-5|few
CASSYDRLVGYTF
TGTGCCAGCAGTTACGACAGGCTTGTGGGCTACACCTTC
>NA|TRBJ1-5|TRBV21-1|NA
CASSPSGDSNQPQHF
TGTGCCAGCAGCCCAAGTGGGGACAGTAATCAGCCCCAGCATTTT
>TRBD2|TRBJ2-7|TRBV5-8|many
CASSYRGSGGLGYEQYF
TGTGCCAGCAGCTACCGTGGTAGCGGGGGCCTCGGTTACGAGCAGTACTTC
>TRBD2|TRBJ2-5|TRBV7-2|NA
CASSLGTSSQTQYF
TGTGCCAGCAGCTTAGGGACTAGCAGCCAGACCCAGTACTTC
>NA|TRBJ1-2|TRBV5-6|NA
CASSLGRALGGYTF
TGTGCCAGCAGCTTGGGCAGGGCCTTGGGAGGCTACACCTTC
>NA|TRBJ1-2|TRBV27|few
CASSPGGGGANYGYTF
TGTGCCAGCAGCCCAGGTGGGGGGGGAGCTAACTATGGCTACACCTTC